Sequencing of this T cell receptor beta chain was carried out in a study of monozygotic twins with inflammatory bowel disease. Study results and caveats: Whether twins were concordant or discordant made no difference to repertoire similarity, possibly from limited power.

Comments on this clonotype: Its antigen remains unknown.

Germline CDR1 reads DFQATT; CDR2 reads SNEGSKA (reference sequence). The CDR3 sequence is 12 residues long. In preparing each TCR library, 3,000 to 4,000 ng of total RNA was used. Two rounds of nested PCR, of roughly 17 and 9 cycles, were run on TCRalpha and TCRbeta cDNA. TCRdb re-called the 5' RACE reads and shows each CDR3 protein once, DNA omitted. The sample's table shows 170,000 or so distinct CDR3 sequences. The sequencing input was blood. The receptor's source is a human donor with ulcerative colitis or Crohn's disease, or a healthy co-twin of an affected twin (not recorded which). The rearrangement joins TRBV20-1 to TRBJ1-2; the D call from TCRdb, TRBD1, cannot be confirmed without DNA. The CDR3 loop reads CSASPRAQVYTF.